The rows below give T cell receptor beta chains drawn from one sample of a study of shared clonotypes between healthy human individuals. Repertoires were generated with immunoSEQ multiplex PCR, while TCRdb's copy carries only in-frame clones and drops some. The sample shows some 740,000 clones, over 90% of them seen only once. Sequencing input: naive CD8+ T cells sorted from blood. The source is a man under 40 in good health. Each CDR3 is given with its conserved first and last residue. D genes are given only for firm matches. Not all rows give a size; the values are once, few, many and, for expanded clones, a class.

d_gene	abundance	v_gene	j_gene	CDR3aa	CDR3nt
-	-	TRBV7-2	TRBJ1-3	CASSWAGHGNTIYF	TGTGCCAGCAGCTGGGCCGGGCACGGAAACACCATATATTTT
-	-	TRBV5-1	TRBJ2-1	CASSHRVQGYNEQFF	TGCGCCAGCAGCCACAGGGTACAGGGCTACAATGAGCAGTTCTTC
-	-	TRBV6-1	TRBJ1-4	CASSETGFTNEKLFF	TGTGCCAGCAGTGAAACAGGGTTCACTAATGAAAAACTGTTTTTT
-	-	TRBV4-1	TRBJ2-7	CASSELYSGGQSSYEQYF	TGCGCCAGCAGCGAATTATATTCCGGCGGACAGAGCTCCTACGAGCAGTACTTC
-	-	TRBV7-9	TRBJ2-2	CASGVAHANTGELFF	TGTGCCAGCGGTGTAGCACACGCGAACACCGGGGAGCTGTTTTTT
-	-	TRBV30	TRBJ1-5	CAWSAKGGSNQPQHF	TGTGCCTGGAGTGCGAAGGGAGGAAGCAATCAGCCCCAGCATTTT
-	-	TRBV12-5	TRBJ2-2	CASGLERTGELFF	TGTGCTAGTGGTTTGGAAAGGACCGGGGAGCTGTTTTTT
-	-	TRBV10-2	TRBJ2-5	CASSESFDIRRKETQYF	TGCGCCAGCAGTGAGTCGTTTGACATACGCCGGAAAGAGACCCAGTACTTC
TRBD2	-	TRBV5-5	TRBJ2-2	CASSSPLAGERIAGELFF	TGTGCCAGCAGCTCCCCCTTAGCGGGAGAACGGATCGCCGGGGAGCTGTTTTTT
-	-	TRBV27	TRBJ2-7	CASSLDVGGSTYEQYF	TGTGCCAGCAGTTTAGACGTGGGGGGCTCCACCTACGAGCAGTACTTC
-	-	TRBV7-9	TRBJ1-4	CASSFHRAANEKLFF	TGTGCCAGCAGCTTCCACAGGGCGGCTAATGAAAAACTGTTTTTT
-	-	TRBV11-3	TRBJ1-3	CASSLDGRNTIYF	TGTGCCAGCAGCTTAGACGGCAGGAACACCATATATTTT
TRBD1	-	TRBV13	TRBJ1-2	CASSLDRGRGYTF	TGTGCCAGCAGCTTAGACAGGGGCCGGGGCTACACCTTC
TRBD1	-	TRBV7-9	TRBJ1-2	CASSLLSGQGSYGYTF	TGTGCCAGCAGCTTACTTTCCGGACAGGGAAGCTATGGCTACACCTTC
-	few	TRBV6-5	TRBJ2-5	CASSYSMGEETQYF	TGTGCCAGCAGTTACTCGATGGGGGAAGAGACCCAGTACTTC
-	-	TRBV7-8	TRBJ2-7	CASSLAAETYEQYF	TGTGCCAGCAGCTTAGCCGCCGAAACCTACGAGCAGTACTTC
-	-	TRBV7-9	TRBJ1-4	CASSYPPGASTNEKLFF	TGTGCCAGCAGCTATCCCCCCGGGGCCTCAACTAATGAAAAACTGTTTTTT
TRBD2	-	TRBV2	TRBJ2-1	CASSSGLAGIFYEQFF	TGTGCCAGCAGTTCCGGACTAGCGGGAATTTTCTATGAGCAGTTCTTC
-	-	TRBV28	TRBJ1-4	CASSLWIREKLFF	TGTGCCAGCAGTTTATGGATACGTGAAAAACTGTTTTTT
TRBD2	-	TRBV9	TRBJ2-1	CASSVTSEQFF	TGTGCCAGCAGCGTGACTAGCGAGCAGTTCTTC
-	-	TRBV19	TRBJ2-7	CASSMDVSYEQYF	TGTGCCAGTAGTATGGACGTCTCCTACGAGCAGTACTTC
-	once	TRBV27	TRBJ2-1	CASSPIPVYNEQFF	TGTGCCAGCAGTCCCATCCCAGTTTACAATGAGCAGTTCTTC
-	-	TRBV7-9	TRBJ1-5	CASSLGNGESNQPQHF	TGTGCCAGCAGCTTAGGAAACGGAGAGAGCAATCAGCCCCAGCATTTT
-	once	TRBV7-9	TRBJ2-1	CASSLSYEQFF	TGTGCCAGCAGCTTGAGCTATGAGCAGTTCTTC
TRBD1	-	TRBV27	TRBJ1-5	CASGQGSRQPQHF	TGTGCCAGCGGACAGGGTTCGCGACAGCCCCAGCATTTT
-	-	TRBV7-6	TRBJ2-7	CASSSGADYEQYF	TGTGCCAGCAGCTCCGGGGCAGACTACGAGCAGTACTTC
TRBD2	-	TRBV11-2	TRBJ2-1	CASSGYTAGGPNYNEQFF	TGTGCCAGCAGCGGATACACAGCGGGAGGGCCTAACTACAATGAGCAGTTCTTC
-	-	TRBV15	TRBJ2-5	CATSLAPQYQETQYF	TGTGCCACCAGCCTAGCGCCACAGTACCAAGAGACCCAGTACTTC
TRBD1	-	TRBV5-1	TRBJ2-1	CASSSGTGPNEQFF	TGCGCCAGCAGCTCAGGGACAGGGCCGAATGAGCAGTTCTTC
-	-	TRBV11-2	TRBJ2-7	CASSLVGTNYEQYF	TGTGCCAGCAGCTTAGTTGGCACAAACTACGAGCAGTACTTC
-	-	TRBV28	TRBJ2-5	CASSPPPGHRETQYF	TGTGCCAGCAGTCCACCACCGGGTCATAGAGAGACCCAGTACTTC
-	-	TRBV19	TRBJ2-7	CASSIRTEPPYEQYF	TGTGCCAGTAGTATAAGGACAGAGCCTCCTTACGAGCAGTACTTC
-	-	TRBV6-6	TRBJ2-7	CASASGISYEQYF	TGTGCCAGCGCCTCGGGGATCTCCTACGAGCAGTACTTC
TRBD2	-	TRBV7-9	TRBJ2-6	CASSLFREGSGANVLTF	TGTGCCAGCAGCTTATTTAGGGAGGGTTCTGGGGCCAACGTCCTGACTTTC
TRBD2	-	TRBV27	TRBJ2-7	CASSLSSGRREQYF	TGTGCCAGCAGTCTGTCTAGCGGGAGACGCGAGCAGTACTTC
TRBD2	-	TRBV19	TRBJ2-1	CASSIRDSGTNEQFF	TGTGCCAGTAGTATCCGGGATAGCGGGACCAATGAGCAGTTCTTC
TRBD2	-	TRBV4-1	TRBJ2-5	CASSQDLRVGGGSGGQETQYF	TGCGCCAGCAGCCAAGATTTACGAGTAGGGGGAGGATCGGGAGGGCAAGAGACCCAGTACTTC
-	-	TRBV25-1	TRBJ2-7	CASSERGQSYEQYF	TGTGCCAGCAGTGAAAGAGGACAGTCCTACGAGCAGTACTTC
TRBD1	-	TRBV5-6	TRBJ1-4	CASSARQGGHDEKLFF	TGTGCCAGCAGCGCGCGACAGGGAGGGCATGATGAAAAACTGTTTTTT
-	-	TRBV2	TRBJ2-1	CASPGQRIPSYNEQFF	TGTGCCAGCCCCGGACAGAGAATACCATCATACAATGAGCAGTTCTTC
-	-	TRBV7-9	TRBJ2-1	CASSSYNLSYNEQFF	TGTGCCAGCAGCTCCTATAACCTAAGTTACAATGAGCAGTTCTTC
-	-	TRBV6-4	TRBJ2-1	CASSDWEYNEQFF	TGTGCCAGCAGTGACTGGGAGTACAATGAGCAGTTCTTC
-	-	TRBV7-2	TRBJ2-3	CASSRDASDTQYF	TGTGCCAGCAGCCGTGACGCGTCTGATACGCAGTATTTT
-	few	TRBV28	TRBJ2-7	CASSAANYEQYF	TGTGCCAGCAGTGCCGCGAACTACGAGCAGTACTTC
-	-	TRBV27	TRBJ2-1	CASALPGFSNEQFF	TGTGCCAGCGCCCTCCCAGGGTTTTCAAATGAGCAGTTCTTC
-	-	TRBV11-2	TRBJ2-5	CASSLDQGIWETQYF	TGTGCCAGCAGCTTAGATCAGGGGATTTGGGAGACCCAGTACTTC
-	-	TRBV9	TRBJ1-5	CASSAGGNQPQHF	TGTGCCAGCAGCGCGGGGGGCAATCAGCCCCAGCATTTT